The source of this T cell receptor beta chain is a study of T cell clonotyping in hematopoietic cell transplantation. Study-level points and caveats: CD4 and CD8 repertoire contributions could not be separated without sorting.

Clones were read by immunoSEQ multiplex PCR, and TCRdb kept only the in-frame ones, dropping some. Of several thousand clones in the sample, approximately 26% were seen once. Germline V lookup: CDR1 GTSNPN, CDR2 SVGIG (reference sequence). V was clipped by 8 bases and J by 8 bases; unmatched bases: 8. This CDR3 is built from 13 residues. This clone has a handful of counts. The target antigen is unknown. The chain is built from TRBV30 and TRBJ1-6; 8 bases align to TRBD1. The receptor was derived from a male patient in his thirties or forties who had an allogeneic stem cell transplant from an unrelated donor, so the T cells may come from the graft donor. Some clones in this sample may be carry-over from other donors' samples. Source: peripheral blood mononuclear cells, taken 180 days after allogeneic stem cell transplant. The chain's CDR3 is CARGDRTDSPLHF. The DNA of the CDR3 is TGTGCCCGGGGGGACAGGACCGATTCACCCCTCCACTTT.